A single sample is the source of the 5 T cell receptor beta chains below, sequenced in a study of T cell responses to AZD1222 COVID-19 vaccine. TCRdb keeps only in-frame clones here, not all; method: immunoSEQ multiplex PCR. This table holds approximately 110,000 clones, roughly 84% found once. Material: peripheral blood, obtained on day 0 of AZD1222 vaccination. These receptors all stem from an adult in good health.

This chain connects TRBV6-6 to TRBJ1-2, with 11 bases matching TRBD1. The CDR3 consists of 15 residues. With 6 bases clipped from V and 4 bases from J, the junction kept 7 bases outside the gene matches. The germline V gene has CDR1 MNHNY and CDR2 SVGAGI (reference sequence). The CDR3: CASSFGQGASYGYTF. For the CDR3, the DNA is TGTGCCAGCAGCTTCGGACAGGGGGCGAGCTATGGCTACACCTTC.

The chain carries TRBV5-5 and TRBJ1-6; 7 bases are a match to TRBD1. Germline loops: CDR1 SGHKS, CDR2 YYEKEE (reference sequence). This CDR3 spans 18 amino acids. Unmatched junction bases numbered 13, after V lost 0 bases and J lost 7 bases. CDR3: CASSLALQGPYFNSPLHF. DNA for the CDR3: TGTGCCAGCAGCTTGGCCTTACAGGGGCCCTACTTCAATTCACCCCTCCACTTT.

This chain connects TRBV24-1 to TRBJ1-2; D is perhaps TRBD1 (6 bases). Trimming removed 9 bases at V and 5 bases at J, with 12 bases between. Germline CDR1 is KGHDR and CDR2 is SFDVKD. The CDR3 has 12 amino acids. CDR3 loop: CATGGADYGYTF. In DNA, the CDR3 is TGTGCCACCGGGGGGGCGGATTATGGCTACACCTTC.

This chain connects TRBV5-1 to TRBJ2-4; 8 bases line up with TRBD1. The CDR3 has 14 amino acids. V shed 0 bases and J 5 bases; nucleotides not matched to a gene: 1. CDR1 and CDR2 (germline): SGHRS, YFSETQ. The DNA for the CDR3 is TGCGCCAGCAGCTTGGAGACAGGGGAAAACATTCAGTACTTC. It translates to CASSLETGENIQYF.

V and J are TRBV4-1 and TRBJ1-2; 7 nucleotides align to TRBD1. From germline, CDR1 is MGHRA and CDR2 YSYEKL. The J segment lost 4 bases and the V segment lost 0 bases, leaving 11 bases of the junction unmatched. The CDR3 runs to 17 residues. CDR3 amino acids: CASSQDLTTGDGYGYTF. DNA for the CDR3: TGCGCCAGCAGCCAAGATCTCACAACAGGGGATGGCTATGGCTACACCTTC.